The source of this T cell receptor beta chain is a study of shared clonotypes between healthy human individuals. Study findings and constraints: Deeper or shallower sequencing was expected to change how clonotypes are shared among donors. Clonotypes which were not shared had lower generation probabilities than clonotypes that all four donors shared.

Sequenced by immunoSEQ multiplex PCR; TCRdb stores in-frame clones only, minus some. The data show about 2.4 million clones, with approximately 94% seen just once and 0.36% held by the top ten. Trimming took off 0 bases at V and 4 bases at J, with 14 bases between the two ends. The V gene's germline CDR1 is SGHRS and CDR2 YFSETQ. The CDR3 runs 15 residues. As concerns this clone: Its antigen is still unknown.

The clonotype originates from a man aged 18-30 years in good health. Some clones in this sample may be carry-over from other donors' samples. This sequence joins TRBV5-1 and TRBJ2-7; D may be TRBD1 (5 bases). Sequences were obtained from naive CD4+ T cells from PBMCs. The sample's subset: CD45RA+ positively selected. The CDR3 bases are TGCGCCAGCAGCTTGGCAAGTTATCCAGGGTACGAGCAGTACTTC. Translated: CASSLASYPGYEQYF.